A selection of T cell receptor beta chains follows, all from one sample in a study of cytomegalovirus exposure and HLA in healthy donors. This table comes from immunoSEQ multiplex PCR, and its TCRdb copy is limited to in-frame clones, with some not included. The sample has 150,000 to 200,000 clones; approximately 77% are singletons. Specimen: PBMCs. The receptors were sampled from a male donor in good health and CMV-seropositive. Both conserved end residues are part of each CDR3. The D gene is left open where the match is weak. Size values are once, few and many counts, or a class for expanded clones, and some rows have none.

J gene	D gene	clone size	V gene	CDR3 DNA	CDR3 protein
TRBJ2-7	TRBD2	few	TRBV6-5	TGTGCCAGCAGCCAACTAGCGGGGGTAGGCTACGAGCAGTACTTC	CASSQLAGVGYEQYF
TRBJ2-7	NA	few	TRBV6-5	TGTGCCAGCAGTTACTCGTTCCGGGGATCCTACGAGCAGTACTTC	CASSYSFRGSYEQYF
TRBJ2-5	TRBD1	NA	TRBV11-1	TGTGCCAGCAGCTTAGGGACAGGGCTATGGCGGGGACAAGAGACCCAGTACTTC	CASSLGTGLWRGQETQYF
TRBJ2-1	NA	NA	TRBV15	TGTGCCACCAGCAGGGGGGGGTCGGGGGCCGGTAATGAGCAGTTCTTC	CATSRGGSGAGNEQFF
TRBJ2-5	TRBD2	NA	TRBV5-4	TGTGCCAGCAGCCCCGGGACTAGCGGAACAGAGACCCAGTACTTC	CASSPGTSGTETQYF
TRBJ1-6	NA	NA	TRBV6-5	TGTGCCAGCAAGCCGGGGGTAGGGAATTCACCCCTCCACTTT	CASKPGVGNSPLHF
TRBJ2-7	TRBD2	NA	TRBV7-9	TGTGCCAGCAGCCCGGGACTACAGGACGGTTACGAGCAGTACTTC	CASSPGLQDGYEQYF
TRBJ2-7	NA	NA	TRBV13	TGTGCCAGCAGTTACGGACAAAACTACGAGCAGTACTTC	CASSYGQNYEQYF
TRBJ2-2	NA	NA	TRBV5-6	TGTGCCAGCAGCTTCTCTCCTACGAACACCGGGGAGCTGTTTTTT	CASSFSPTNTGELFF
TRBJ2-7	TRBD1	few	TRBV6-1	TGTGCCAGCAGCTGGACAGGAGCCTACGAGCAGTACTTC	CASSWTGAYEQYF
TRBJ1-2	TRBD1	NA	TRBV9	TGTGCCAGCAGCATCGGACAGGGGAACTATGGCTACACCTTC	CASSIGQGNYGYTF
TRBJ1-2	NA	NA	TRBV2	TGTGCCAGCAGTGAGCCTCGCTGGGCCTATGGCTACACCTTC	CASSEPRWAYGYTF
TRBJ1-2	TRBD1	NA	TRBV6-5	TGTGCCAGCAGTTCCGCCGGGACAGGGGGAAATGGCTACACCTTC	CASSSAGTGGNGYTF
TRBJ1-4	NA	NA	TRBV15	TGTGCCACCAGCAGGCCGACAGGCTCATATGAAAAACTGTTTTTT	CATSRPTGSYEKLFF
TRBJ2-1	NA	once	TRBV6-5	TGTGCCAGCCCCTATAAAGAGTTCTTC	CASPYKEFF
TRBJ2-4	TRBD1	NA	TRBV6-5	TGTGCCAGCAGTTACGGGACAGGGGGGAGCATTCAGTACTTC	CASSYGTGGSIQYF
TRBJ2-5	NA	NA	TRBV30	TGTGCCTGGAGTACTACAGGGTTTTGGGAGACCCAGTACTTC	CAWSTTGFWETQYF
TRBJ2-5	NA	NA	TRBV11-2	TGTGCCAGCAGCCCCCTCCTCCCCGGAGAGACCCAGTACTTC	CASSPLLPGETQYF
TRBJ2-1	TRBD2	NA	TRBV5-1	TGCGCCAGCAGCCGGAGCGGGGGGGGAAATGAGCAGTTCTTC	CASSRSGGGNEQFF
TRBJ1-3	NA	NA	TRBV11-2	TGTGCCATAACAGGGACGACGGGAAACACCATATATTTT	CAITGTTGNTIYF
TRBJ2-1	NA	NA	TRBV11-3	TGTGCCAGCAGCGGGGGGGGACATCGCTCCTACAATGAGCAGTTCTTC	CASSGGGHRSYNEQFF
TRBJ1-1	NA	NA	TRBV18	TGTGCCAGCTCACGGCTCGGGCAGGGCGAAGCTTTCTTT	CASSRLGQGEAFF
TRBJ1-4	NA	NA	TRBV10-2	TGCGCCAGCAGTCTCAGTCTCCCTAATGAAAAACTGTTTTTT	CASSLSLPNEKLFF
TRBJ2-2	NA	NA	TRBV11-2	TGTGCCAGCAGCTTAGCAGGCAGTAACACCGGGGAGCTGTTTTTT	CASSLAGSNTGELFF
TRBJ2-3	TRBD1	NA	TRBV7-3	TGTGCCAGCAGCCAAGGTCCGACAGGGGCCGGGACAGATACGCAGTATTTT	CASSQGPTGAGTDTQYF
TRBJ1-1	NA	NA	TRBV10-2	TGCGCCAGCAGTGAGTTGGGGGGGGCTGAAGCTTTCTTT	CASSELGGAEAFF
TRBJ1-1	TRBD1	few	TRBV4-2	TGTGCCAGCAGCCCCCTGGACAGGGGGTATGGTGAAGCTTTCTTT	CASSPLDRGYGEAFF
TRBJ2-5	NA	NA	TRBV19	TGTGCCAGTAGCCCGACAGGAGGAGGGACCCAGTACTTC	CASSPTGGGTQYF
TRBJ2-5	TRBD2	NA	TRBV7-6	TGTGCCAGCAGCATAACCGAGAGGGAGGGTCCATACAAGAAGACCCAGTACTTC	CASSITEREGPYKKTQYF
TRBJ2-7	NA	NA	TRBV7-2	TGTGCCAGCAGCTTCCCCTACGGGTACGAGCAGTACTTC	CASSFPYGYEQYF
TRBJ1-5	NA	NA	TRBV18	TGTGCCAGCTCACTCACACAGGAAAATCAGCCCCAGCATTTT	CASSLTQENQPQHF